This T cell receptor beta chain was sequenced during a study of blood T cell repertoires in COVID-19. Study-wide background: The United States, Italy and Spain were the sources of the acute and convalescent COVID-19 samples.

Per the study methods: How many nucleated cells were present was estimated from reference gene primer amplification. Some clones are missing from TCRdb's copy, which holds only in-frame ones; the method was immunoSEQ multiplex PCR. V, J and clone size are those of that table, while D and trimming were read from the DNA. Altogether some 50,000 clones are present, more than 80% being singletons, with the ten largest covering 6% to 6.5%. This CDR3 spans 13 amino acids. Germline V gene data show CDR1 as LNHDA and CDR2 as SQIVND (reference sequence). V shed 7 bases and J shed 1 base, with 10 bases lying between them.

The V and J genes are TRBV19 and TRBJ2-5; weak D call: TRBD1 (6 bases). This TCR came from a man aged 65-85 years with active COVID-19. What was sequenced was peripheral blood. The CDR3 DNA sequence: TGTGCCAGTACCTCAGGGGTCCAAGAGACCCAGTACTTC. Translation gives CASTSGVQETQYF. The full variable domain, completed using reference TRBV19 and TRBJ2-5, is DGGITQSPKYLFRKEGQNVTLSCEQNLNHDAMYWYRQDPGQGLRLIYYSQIVNDFQKGDIAEGYSVSREKKESFPLTVTSAQKNPTAFYLCASTSGVQETQYFGPGTRLLVL.